The text below deals with one T cell receptor (beta chain). Its antigen is as yet unknown. The junction does not match germline at one end; this may be a read error. No fewer than 7 million PBMCs went into each sample. With a J-beta primer mix and a sample-barcoded 5' primer, a second PCR ran about 6 to 11 cycles. Each cDNA was tagged by a template-switch adaptor containing 12 random nucleotides. TCRdb fed the 5' RACE reads into MiXCR, producing one record per CDR3 protein. The repertoire holds about 640,000 distinct CDR3 sequences, with roughly 53% as singletons. This record comes from a study of blood T cells in healthy people across ages. General study findings and limits: More naive CD4+ cells and higher diversity were found in long-lived than in aged donors.

The sample comprised blood. The TCR originated in a man aged 60 to 75 in good health.

The CDR3: CASSLTYTYERYF. For the CDR3, the DNA is TGTGCCAGCAGCCTGACCTACACCTACGAGCGGTACTTC. The chain joins TRBV7-9 to TRBJ2-7; no reliable D call. CDR3 size: 13 residues. The germline CDR1 and CDR2 sequences are SEHNR and FQNEAQ (reference sequence).